This T cell receptor beta chain was sequenced in a study of blood T cell repertoires in COVID-19. Turning to the study itself: The samples span acute and convalescent COVID-19 from the United States, Italy and Spain.

The V and J ends lost 7 bases and 7 bases, in that order; junction bases with no gene match: 6. Looked up from germline, CDR1 is SNHLY and CDR2 is FYNNEI. The CDR3 totals 13 residues. Assay used: immunoSEQ multiplex PCR; TCRdb lists only in-frame clones, some missing. The top ten clones hold 5% to 6.5% of a sample with about 150,000 clones, around 80% of them seen once. Sequencing used PBMCs or T cells enriched from blood (not recorded which). This TCR was sampled from a woman between 45 and 60 years old who had recovered from COVID-19. The chain employs TRBV2 and TRBJ1-5; 8 nucleotides agree with TRBD1. CDR3 nucleotides: TGTGCCAGCAACGGACAGGGCACCCAGCCCCAGCATTTT. Its translation: CASNGQGTQPQHF.